This is a list of T cell receptor beta chains from one sample in a study of yellow fever vaccine responses in identical twins. TCRdb processed the RT-PCR reads anew with MiXCR; each CDR3 protein has one entry. The table records about 23,000 distinct CDR3 sequences, 60% to 80% of them present only once. The source was T cells from blood (PBMCs), unsorted or a sorted subset (not recorded which), collected before or after yellow fever vaccination (not recorded which). Every receptor here comes from a woman between 18 and 29 years old who received the yellow fever vaccine. The CDR3 runs from the conserved cysteine through the conserved F or W. The order of the fields is clone size, D gene, J gene, V gene, CDR3 protein, CDR3 DNA. A D gene is named only where the DNA matches it firmly. Rows may omit the clone size; those that give it use once, few, many or a size class.

>.|TRBD2|TRBJ2-7|TRBV24-1
CATQSPASGNYEQYF
TGTGCCACCCAGTCCCCCGCTAGCGGGAACTACGAGCAGTACTTC
>.|.|TRBJ2-7|TRBV7-8
CASSSGQNYEQYF
TGTGCCAGCAGCTCCGGACAGAACTACGAGCAGTACTTC
>.|TRBD2|TRBJ2-3|TRBV4-3
CASSQAETSGADLLTDTQYF
TGCGCCAGCAGCCAAGCCGAGACTAGCGGGGCCGACCTACTTACAGATACGCAGTATTTT
>.|.|TRBJ1-6|TRBV6-2/TRBV6-3
CASSYPTGTNSPLHF
TGTGCCAGCAGTTACCCGACAGGCACTAATTCACCCCTCCACTTT
>few|.|TRBJ1-2|TRBV6-1
CASRIRAAPNYGYTF
TGTGCCAGCAGGATACGGGCAGCCCCTAACTATGGCTACACCTTC
>.|.|TRBJ2-3|TRBV7-6
CASSLAGGWESTDTQYF
TGTGCCAGCAGCTTAGCTGGGGGCTGGGAGAGCACAGATACGCAGTATTTT
>.|TRBD2|TRBJ2-3|TRBV2
CASSEGLVLGTDTQYF
TGTGCCAGCAGTGAGGGACTAGTTTTGGGCACAGATACGCAGTATTTT
>once|TRBD1|TRBJ1-2|TRBV29-1
CSVESGGGYTF
TGCAGCGTTGAGTCAGGGGGTGGCTACACCTTC
>.|TRBD1|TRBJ2-4|TRBV29-1
CSVQGQAKNIQYF
TGCAGCGTTCAGGGACAGGCCAAAAACATTCAGTACTTC
>.|.|TRBJ2-6|TRBV24-1
CATSTVSEVLTF
TGTGCCACCAGTACAGTTTCAGAGGTCCTGACTTTC
>once|.|TRBJ2-1|TRBV10-3
CAIKDYNEQFF
TGTGCCATCAAGGACTACAATGAGCAGTTCTTC
>.|TRBD1|TRBJ2-3|TRBV11-3
CASSSQPGQGYPDTQYF
TGTGCCAGCAGCTCACAACCGGGACAGGGTTATCCAGATACGCAGTATTTT
>few|.|TRBJ2-1|TRBV11-3
CASSLVLNNEQFF
TGTGCCAGCAGCTTAGTTCTAAACAATGAGCAGTTCTTC
>.|TRBD1|TRBJ2-3|TRBV28
CARDVRGTDTQYF
TGTGCCAGAGACGTCAGGGGGACAGATACGCAGTATTTT
>.|.|TRBJ1-1|TRBV18
CASSRGQAEAFF
TGTGCCAGCTCACGGGGACAAGCTGAAGCTTTCTTT
>.|.|TRBJ2-3|TRBV29-1
CSVAENTPDTQYF
TGCAGCGTCGCAGAGAATACCCCAGATACGCAGTATTTT
>once|.|TRBJ2-3|TRBV20-1
CSARDLGGRMRTDTQYF
TGCAGTGCTAGAGATCTAGGGGGGAGGATGAGGACAGATACGCAGTATTTT
>.|.|TRBJ2-2|TRBV11-3
CASSPWTRPGELFF
TGTGCCAGCAGCCCCTGGACCCGACCAGGGGAGCTGTTTTTT
>few|TRBD1|TRBJ1-2|TRBV3-1
CASSRLQGYGYTF
TGTGCCAGCAGCCGACTACAGGGGTATGGCTACACCTTC
>few|.|TRBJ2-1|TRBV14
CASSPSPRRNEQFF
TGTGCCAGCAGCCCCTCCCCCCGGAGGAATGAGCAGTTCTTC
>few|.|TRBJ2-7|TRBV2
CASSDVGAVDEQYF
TGTGCCAGCAGTGATGTAGGGGCGGTGGACGAGCAGTACTTC
>few|.|TRBJ1-2|TRBV7-3
CASSSGDGRGYTF
TGTGCCAGCAGCTCCGGTGACGGTCGTGGCTACACCTTC
>.|TRBD2|TRBJ2-7|TRBV11-2
CASSTYRWRELPYEQYF
TGTGCCAGCAGTACGTATAGATGGCGGGAGTTACCCTACGAGCAGTACTTC
>.|TRBD1|TRBJ1-6|TRBV18
CASSPGTGDSPLHF
TGTGCCAGCTCACCAGGGACAGGAGATTCACCCCTCCACTTT
>.|TRBD1|TRBJ1-1|TRBV10-1
CASSEGQGFMNTEAFF
TGCGCCAGCAGTGAGGGACAGGGGTTCATGAACACTGAAGCTTTCTTT
>.|.|TRBJ1-5|TRBV10-3
CAISAGVNQPQHF
TGTGCCATCAGTGCGGGGGTCAATCAGCCCCAGCATTTT
>.|.|TRBJ2-2|TRBV27
CASSLSGTPTGELFF
TGTGCCAGCAGTTTATCCGGGACGCCGACCGGGGAGCTGTTTTTT
>.|.|TRBJ1-3|TRBV2
CASSEGSLSGNTIYF
TGTGCCAGCAGTGAAGGTAGCCTCTCTGGAAACACCATATATTTT
>.|.|TRBJ2-3|TRBV20-1
CSAIGLTTDTQYF
TGCAGTGCCATCGGACTGACCACAGATACGCAGTATTTT
>.|.|TRBJ1-5|TRBV4-1
CASSQFSVGVNQPQHF
TGCGCCAGCAGCCAATTTTCAGTTGGGGTCAATCAGCCCCAGCATTTT
>.|.|TRBJ2-7|TRBV9
CASSVAGGISYEQYF
TGTGCCAGCAGCGTAGCTGGCGGGATATCCTACGAGCAGTACTTC
>few|.|TRBJ2-2|TRBV14
CASSQRAANTGELFF
TGTGCCAGCAGCCAAAGAGCAGCGAACACCGGGGAGCTGTTTTTT
>.|.|TRBJ2-4|TRBV13
CASRQIQNIQYF
TGTGCCAGCCGACAGATCCAAAACATTCAGTACTTC
>.|.|TRBJ2-7|TRBV11-3
CASSAHTGDEQYF
TGTGCCAGCAGCGCCCACACGGGAGACGAGCAGTACTTC
>.|.|TRBJ2-3|TRBV20-1
CSAGREYTDTQYF
TGCAGTGCCGGTAGGGAATACACAGATACGCAGTATTTT
>.|TRBD2|TRBJ2-1|TRBV4-2
CASSQGAGGKDNEQFF
TGTGCCAGCAGCCAAGGGGCGGGAGGGAAAGACAATGAGCAGTTCTTC
>.|TRBD2|TRBJ2-1|TRBV11-2
CASRTTSVVYNEQFF
TGTGCCAGCAGGACGACTAGCGTGGTTTACAATGAGCAGTTCTTC
>few|.|TRBJ2-4|TRBV19
CASSGSGQLLAKNIQYF
TGTGCCAGTAGTGGCTCAGGACAGCTTTTAGCCAAAAACATTCAGTACTTC
>.|.|TRBJ1-1|TRBV18
CASSPLGTRWGAEAFF
TGTGCCAGCTCACCACTGGGCACCCGTTGGGGTGCTGAAGCTTTCTTT
>.|.|TRBJ2-7|TRBV18
CASSPTPSSYEQYF
TGTGCCAGCTCACCCACCCCGTCTAGCTACGAGCAGTACTTC
>.|TRBD1|TRBJ1-5|TRBV7-3
CASSLIRRGTNQPQHF
TGTGCCAGCAGCTTAATTCGCAGGGGGACCAATCAGCCCCAGCATTTT
>few|.|TRBJ2-1|TRBV20-1
CSARGFYNEQFF
TGCAGTGCTAGGGGATTCTACAATGAGCAGTTCTTC
>.|.|TRBJ2-2|TRBV7-2
CASSFITGELFF
TGTGCCAGCAGCTTTATTACCGGGGAGCTGTTTTTT
>.|TRBD1|TRBJ2-2|TRBV20-1
CSARRQGVNTGELFF
TGCAGTGCTAGACGACAGGGGGTTAACACCGGGGAGCTGTTTTTT
>.|TRBD1|TRBJ2-1|TRBV7-2
CASSLTGEDNEQFF
TGTGCCAGCAGCTTGACAGGGGAGGACAATGAGCAGTTCTTC
>.|.|TRBJ1-6|TRBV3-1
CASSQAQPNSPLHF
TGTGCCAGCAGCCAAGCACAGCCGAATTCACCCCTCCACTTT
>.|.|TRBJ1-2|TRBV19
CASSPSYGYTF
TGTGCCAGTAGTCCCTCCTATGGCTACACCTTC
>.|.|TRBJ1-2|TRBV4-2
CASSQSRLSGYTF
TGTGCCAGCAGCCAATCCCGTCTAAGTGGCTACACCTTC
>.|TRBD2|TRBJ2-1|TRBV5-4
CASIRAGGSYNEQFF
TGTGCCAGCATTCGAGCGGGGGGATCCTACAATGAGCAGTTCTTC